The clone carrying this T cell receptor (beta chain) has a single count. The germline CDR1 and CDR2 sequences are MNHNS and SASEGT. This CDR3 contains 13 residues. V was trimmed by 6 bases and J by 4 bases, leaving 12 bases between them. Sequencing was performed with immunoSEQ multiplex PCR; in TCRdb, only in-frame clones are kept and a portion is missing. The sample includes some 65,000 clones, less than 85% of them seen just once. The data were taken from a study of OX40 agonist ivuxolimab in advanced cancers. This TCR was recovered from an adult with an advanced solid tumor such as melanoma, head and neck, liver or kidney cancer. The J gene is TRBJ1-1, the V gene TRBV6-1, with D tentatively TRBD1 (6 bases). Source: CD4+ or CD8+ T cells sorted from blood, taken in a trial of the OX40 agonist ivuxolimab. The CDR3, as DNA: TGTGCCAGCAGGGACAGTTCTCCCACTGAAGCTTTCTTT. Protein: CASRDSSPTEAFF.